The clone carrying this TCR beta chain was detected ten times or more. Its target is unknown. As it was prepared, the TCRbeta library received unique molecular identifiers. TCRdb re-called the PCR reads with MiXCR, one entry per CDR3 protein. Here the sample spans fewer than 35,000 distinct CDR3 sequences, over 15% being singletons. Looked up from germline, CDR1 is SGHRS and CDR2 is YFSETQ. V lost 5 bases, J lost 6 bases, and 12 bases stayed unmatched. The CDR3 sequence is 16 residues long. The entry originates in a study of T-cell reconstitution after alpha-beta-depleted transplantation in children. General study results and limits: One year after transplant, T-cell counts and diversity came mostly from newly produced T cells. There were reportedly several hundred expanded graft clones from which alpha-beta T cells came about two months after transplant. Surviving recipient T cells and thymic progenitors underlay high day-60 TCRbeta diversity in some patients.

This TCR derives from a male patient aged 2 to 9 who had a stem cell transplant for acute lymphoblastic leukemia, so the T cells may come from the graft donor. The source was PBMCs, mostly from graft donor cells, collected 60 days after TCRalphabeta/CD19-depleted stem cell transplant. The chain combines TRBV5-1 with TRBJ2-2; 8 nucleotides match TRBD1. CDR3 region: CASRPPGQEDAGELFF. The CDR3, as DNA: TGCGCCAGCAGGCCTCCGGGACAGGAGGACGCCGGGGAGCTGTTTTTT.